One sample yielded the 28 T cell receptor beta chains listed below, sequenced in a study of blood T cell repertoires in COVID-19. The protocol was immunoSEQ multiplex PCR, while the TCRdb copy is restricted to in-frame clones and leaves out a portion. The table has about 300,000 clones, 88% seen once. Sequences were obtained from peripheral blood. Receptors originate from a man between 18 and 35 years old with active or convalescent COVID-19.

The rearrangement uses TRBV5-1 and TRBJ1-3, with D hard to call. The CDR3 length is 15 residues. Germline V gene lookup returns CDR1 SGHRS and CDR2 YFSETQ. Trimming removed 4 bases from V and 0 bases from J, with 11 bases in between. DNA for the CDR3: TGCGCCAGCAGCCCAGGAGGGTCCTCTGGAAACACCATATATTTT. Residues: CASSPGGSSGNTIYF.

The chain employs TRBV10-3 and TRBJ1-2; 9 bases fit TRBD1. J was trimmed by 2 bases and V by 6 bases; bases with no gene match: 10. From germline, CDR1 is ENHRY and CDR2 SYGVKD. The CDR3 totals 16 residues. The CDR3: CAISSTFGTGNYGYTF. CDR3 sequence (DNA): TGTGCCATCAGCTCTACCTTTGGGACAGGGAACTATGGCTACACCTTC.

The chain employs TRBV27 and TRBJ1-5, with TRBD1 matching 7 bases. Germline-derived CDR1 and CDR2 are MNHEY and SMNVEV (reference sequence). The junction had 7 bases not matched to a gene; V was cut back by 6 bases and J by 5 bases. The CDR3 contains 14 residues. CDR3 coding DNA: TGTGCCAGCAGCCCGCAGGGGGGCTATCAGCCCCAGCATTTT. It codes for CASSPQGGYQPQHF.

The chain links TRBV7-2 to TRBJ1-3; no firm D call. Trimming pared 5 bases from V and 0 bases from J, leaving 8 bases between. Germline V CDR1 and CDR2: SGHTA, FQGNSA. This CDR3 region has 14 residues. This CDR3 reads CASSLPPSGNTIYF. The CDR3 DNA sequence: TGTGCCAGCAGCCTCCCCCCCTCTGGAAACACCATATATTTT.

The rearrangement uses TRBV29-1 and TRBJ2-1; TRBD2 agrees at 9 bases. J lost 6 bases, V lost 2 bases, and 5 bases had no gene match. Germline CDR1 reads SQVTM; CDR2 reads ANQGSEA. The CDR3 spans 14 residues. CDR3 nucleotides: TGCAGCGTTGAACGCGGGGGGGCCGTCAATGAGCAGTTCTTC. Amino acids: CSVERGGAVNEQFF.

The rearrangement joins TRBV25-1 to TRBJ1-2; no clear D gene. V was trimmed by 1 base and J by 8 bases, leaving 14 bases between them. The CDR3 is made up of 14 amino acids. The germline gives CDR1 MGHDK, CDR2 SYGVNS. The CDR3 DNA reads TGTGCCAGCAGTGAATCTGGAGGACCTGAGGGCTACACCTTC. Protein product: CASSESGGPEGYTF.

The J gene is TRBJ2-2, the V gene TRBV10-3, with TRBD1 matching over 8 bases. Germline values: CDR1 ENHRY, CDR2 SYGVKD. The trim removed 7 bases at V and 5 bases at J, leaving 6 bases unmatched. The CDR3 length is 14 residues. DNA for the CDR3: TGTGCCATCACCAGGACAGGGAGGACCGGGGAGCTGTTTTTT. Amino acids: CAITRTGRTGELFF.

This clone was detected once. V is TRBV19 and J is TRBJ2-7; TRBD1 is a possible D gene (6 bases). The V gene lost 1 base and the J gene lost 5 bases, with 12 bases spanning the gap. Germline loops: CDR1 LNHDA, CDR2 SQIVND (reference sequence). The CDR3 is 14 residues long. In DNA form, the CDR3 reads TGTGCCAGTAGTATAGGACAGGAGTGGAACGAGCAGTACTTC. Amino acids: CASSIGQEWNEQYF.

The chain recombines TRBV2 with TRBJ2-7; 10 bases match TRBD2. Germline CDR1 and CDR2: SNHLY and FYNNEI. The CDR3 loop spans 15 amino acids. After removal of 6 bases from V and 1 base from J, the junction contained 6 bases not matched to a gene. For the CDR3, the DNA is TGTGCCAGCAGGGGTAGCGGGGGGCCATCCTACGAGCAGTACTTC. Translated, it gives CASRGSGGPSYEQYF.

This clone was seen just once. The chain is built from TRBV19 and TRBJ1-2, with a tentative D call TRBD1 (5 bases). Germline assignment: CDR1 LNHDA and CDR2 SQIVND (reference sequence). V lost 4 bases and J lost 1, with 25 bases in between. This CDR3 region has 19 residues. CDR3 bases: TGTGCCAGTAGTAAGTTTGGGGGGACCCTGCGGCTTGATAACTATGGCTACACCTTC. This translates into CASSKFGGTLRLDNYGYTF.

CDR3: CASSLYSPPGQYNSPLHF. In nucleotides, the CDR3 is TGTGCCAGCAGCTTATATAGTCCACCGGGACAGTATAATTCACCCCTCCACTTT. V is TRBV11-2 and J is TRBJ1-6, with 7 bases that match TRBD1. J was trimmed by 4 bases and V by 2 bases; bases with no gene match: 11. The CDR3 has 18 amino acids. Germline CDR1 and CDR2: SGHAT and FQNNGV.

The chain links TRBV29-1 to TRBJ2-7, with D tentatively TRBD1 (6 bases). Looked up from germline, CDR1 is SQVTM and CDR2 is ANQGSEA. Between the trimmed V and J ends, which lost 1 base and 5 bases, there was a span of 15 bases. The CDR3 is 14 amino acids. The CDR3 region has the DNA TGCAGCGTTGAAGTCCTACAACAGGGCAACGAGCAGTACTTC. It is translated as CSVEVLQQGNEQYF.

This chain uses TRBV19 with TRBJ1-5; tentatively, D is TRBD1 (5 bases). The CDR3 covers 18 residues. V lost 2 bases and J 2 bases, leaving 19 bases between the germline ends. Germline loops: CDR1 LNHDA, CDR2 SQIVND (reference sequence). DNA for the CDR3: TGTGCCAGTAGTATACAACCGGGACTTAGGTTGGGCAATCAGCCCCAGCATTTT. Its translation is CASSIQPGLRLGNQPQHF.

This chain joins TRBV9 and TRBJ1-1; a possible D gene is TRBD1 (6 bases). This CDR3 comprises 15 residues. Germline V CDR1 and CDR2: SGDLS, YYNGEE. V gave up 4 bases and J gave up 1 base, with 14 bases separating them. Written as DNA, the CDR3 is TGTGCCAGCAGCTCATGGGGAGGGGGGAACACTGAAGCTTTCTTT. Translated: CASSSWGGGNTEAFF. The full variable domain, completed using reference TRBV9 and TRBJ1-1, is DSGVTQTPKHLITATGQRVTLRCSPRSGDLSVYWYQQSLDQGLQFLIQYYNGEERAKGNILERFSAQQFPDLHSELNLSSLELGDSALYFCASSSWGGGNTEAFFGQGTRLTVV.

The chain is built from TRBV10-3 and TRBJ1-1; D not resolved. CDR3 size: 12 residues. Germline V gene data show CDR1 as ENHRY and CDR2 as SYGVKD. V dropped 2 bases and J dropped 8 bases, with 9 bases sitting between them. The CDR3 DNA reads TGTGCCATCAGTGAGAGGAGGCTCGAAGCTTTCTTT. Protein product: CAISERRLEAFF.

The V and J genes are TRBV5-1 and TRBJ1-4, with 10 bases lining up with TRBD1. The CDR3 covers 18 residues. V was pared by 0 bases and J by 6 bases, with 11 bases of the junction left unmatched. The V gene's germline CDR1 is SGHRS and CDR2 YFSETQ. The CDR3 is CASSLVGTGVYPYEKLFF. CDR3 DNA: TGCGCCAGCAGCTTGGTAGGGACAGGGGTCTATCCGTATGAAAAACTGTTTTTT.

V is TRBV29-1 and J is TRBJ2-1; maybe TRBD2 (5 bases). CDR1 is SQVTM and CDR2 is ANQGSEA in the germline V gene. This CDR3 spans 15 amino acids. The V end lost 2 bases, the J end lost 0 bases, and 11 bases lay between the germline ends. The CDR3 sequence is CSVERDLGSYNEQFF. CDR3 nucleotides: TGCAGCGTTGAACGGGATTTGGGCTCCTACAATGAGCAGTTCTTC.

The chain links TRBV6-6 to TRBJ1-5; no clear D. V shed 6 bases and J shed 0 bases, with 12 bases lying between them. Germline CDR1 is MNHNY and CDR2 is SVGAGI (reference sequence). The CDR3 is 15 residues long. CDR3 residues: CASRELRGSNQPQHF. The CDR3 DNA sequence: TGTGCCAGCAGAGAACTACGGGGTAGCAATCAGCCCCAGCATTTT.

The J gene is TRBJ2-5, the V gene TRBV10-3; 12 bases are shared with TRBD2. V dropped 2 bases and J dropped 4; count of bases not matched to a gene: 2. The CDR3 sequence is 15 residues long. From germline, CDR1 is ENHRY and CDR2 SYGVKD. For the CDR3, the DNA is TGTGCCATCAGTGAGGCTAGCGGGGGGGGAGAGACCCAGTACTTC. Translated: CAISEASGGGETQYF.

This clone was seen just once. The chain employs TRBV14 and TRBJ2-3, with D possibly TRBD2 on 5 matching bases. Trimming stripped 0 bases from V and 6 bases from J, with 13 bases between. CDR1 is SGHDN and CDR2 is FVKESK in the germline V gene. This CDR3 contains 15 residues. CDR3: CASSQDLVARDTQYF. For the CDR3, the DNA is TGTGCCAGCAGCCAAGATTTAGTAGCGCGCGATACGCAGTATTTT.

V usage is TRBV6-5 and J usage is TRBJ2-5, with 10 bases matching TRBD1. Looked up from germline, CDR1 is MNHEY and CDR2 is SVGAGI. V lost 8 bases, J lost 5 bases, and 8 bases stayed unmatched. There are 14 residues in the CDR3. The CDR3 nucleotides read TGTGCCAGCGCGGAGACAGGGGGCAGGGAGACCCAGTACTTC. Its protein product is CASAETGGRETQYF.

CDR3 protein: CASSVETAYNSPLHF. In DNA, the CDR3 is TGTGCCAGCAGCGTAGAGACAGCTTATAATTCACCCCTCCACTTT. The rearrangement links TRBV9 to TRBJ1-6; a possible D gene is TRBD1 (5 bases). This CDR3 is 15 amino acids long. Between the trimmed V and J ends, which lost 0 bases and 4 bases, there was a span of 8 bases. CDR1 is SGDLS, CDR2 YYNGEE, per germline.

The chain carries TRBV14 and TRBJ2-1; 8 nucleotides align to TRBD2. The CDR3 totals 14 residues. Trimming took 2 bases from V and 6 from J; bases not matched to a gene: 3. CDR1 and CDR2 from the germline V gene are SGHDN and FVKESK. The CDR3 DNA sequence: TGTGCCAGCAGCCAACTGAGCGGGGGCAATGAGCAGTTCTTC. Protein sequence: CASSQLSGGNEQFF.

The chain couples TRBV5-1 to TRBJ1-6, with D possibly being TRBD1 (6 bases). V gave up 9 bases and J gave up 8 bases, with 15 bases separating them. Germline assignment: CDR1 SGHRS and CDR2 YFSETQ. The CDR3 has 13 amino acids. The CDR3 protein is CAKVQGLDSPLHF. CDR3 in DNA: TGCGCCAAGGTGCAGGGGTTGGATTCACCCCTCCACTTT.

This chain joins TRBV14 and TRBJ1-2; 9 bases fit TRBD1. The CDR3 has 14 amino acids. With 4 bases clipped from V and 7 bases from J, the junction kept 7 bases outside the gene matches. The germline V gene encodes CDR1 SGHDN and CDR2 FVKESK. CDR3 nucleotide sequence: TGTGCCAGCAGCCCCGACAGGGGGGTACTTGGCTACACCTTC. This translates into CASSPDRGVLGYTF.

This sequence joins TRBV19 and TRBJ2-5; D is unresolved. CDR1 and CDR2 from the germline V gene are LNHDA and SQIVND (reference sequence). V gave up 5 bases and J gave up 3 bases, with 19 bases separating them. The CDR3 totals 16 residues. Written as DNA, the CDR3 is TGTGCCAGTAGTCCGCTTGCCCTAAGAGGAGAAGAGACCCAGTACTTC. It codes for CASSPLALRGEETQYF.

The chain joins TRBV4-3 to TRBJ1-1, with D unresolved. The CDR3 consists of 15 residues. Germline V gene lookup returns CDR1 LGHNA and CDR2 YSLEER. V gave up 1 base and J gave up 1 base, with 10 bases separating them. The CDR3 protein is CASSQAQVSNTEAFF. CDR3 bases: TGCGCCAGCAGCCAAGCCCAGGTTTCGAACACTGAAGCTTTCTTT.

The rearrangement uses TRBV6-2 or TRBV6-3 and TRBJ2-7; D gene uncertain. This CDR3 has 16 amino acids. The germline V gene has CDR1 MNHEY and CDR2 SVGEGT. Trimming cost V 2 bases and J 0 bases, with 14 bases left between them. The CDR3 DNA reads as TGTGCCAGCAGTTACCCCCCCACTATGAGCTCCTACGAGCAGTACTTC. Amino acid sequence: CASSYPPTMSSYEQYF.